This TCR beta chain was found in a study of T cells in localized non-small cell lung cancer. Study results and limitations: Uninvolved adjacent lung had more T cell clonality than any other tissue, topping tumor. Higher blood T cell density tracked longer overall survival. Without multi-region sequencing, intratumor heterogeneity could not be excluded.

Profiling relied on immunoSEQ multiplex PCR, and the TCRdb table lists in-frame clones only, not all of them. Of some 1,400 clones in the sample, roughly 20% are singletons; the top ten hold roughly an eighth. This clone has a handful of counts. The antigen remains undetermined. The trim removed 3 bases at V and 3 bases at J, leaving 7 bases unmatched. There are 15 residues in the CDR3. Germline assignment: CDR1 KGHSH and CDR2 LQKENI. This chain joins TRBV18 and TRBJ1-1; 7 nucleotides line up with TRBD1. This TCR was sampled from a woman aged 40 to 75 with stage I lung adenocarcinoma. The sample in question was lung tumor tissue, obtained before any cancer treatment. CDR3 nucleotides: TGTGCCAGCTCACCGCTTCAGGGGGAAGACACTGAAGCTTTCTTT. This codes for CASSPLQGEDTEAFF.